This T cell receptor (beta chain) was found in a study of T cells in Graves' hyperthyroidism and ophthalmopathy. TCR beta CDR3 region amplification was performed from RNA transcripts. The primer set for the first-round RT-PCR of the TCR CDR3 was HTBI. TCRdb reprocessed the multiplex PCR reads with MiXCR, giving one entry per CDR3 protein. The repertoire holds about 400,000 distinct CDR3 sequences, with more than 15% as singletons. This clonotype was seen ten or more times. Its antigen is unknown. Findings and limits, study-wide: Blood shared most expanded thyroid clonotypes above 0.001.

Lactation, pregnancy, other autoimmune disease or uncontrolled infection led to exclusion of patients. Together with thyroid ultrasound, orbital computed tomography, serum thyroxine and TRAb, clinical symptoms were used for diagnoses. The blood sample was taken at first hyperthyroidism diagnosis, before any ophthalmopathy symptoms. In germline, CDR1 is MNHEY, CDR2 SMNVEV (reference sequence). Trimming took 3 bases from V and 5 from J, leaving 14 bases between them. The CDR3 is 14 amino acids. The origin of this receptor is a young woman with Graves' hyperthyroidism that later progressed to Graves' ophthalmopathy. V is TRBV27 and J is TRBJ2-7; no firm D call. Sequences were obtained from blood. The CDR3 DNA sequence: TGTGCCAGCAGTTTGGGCTCGAAAAGGGACGAGCAGTACTTC. This encodes CASSLGSKRDEQYF.